This TCR beta chain emerged from a study of cytomegalovirus exposure and HLA in healthy donors. General study points: The CMV antigen specificity of a few CMV-associated chains was confirmed through in vitro analysis. As a later analysis showed, several of the most significant clusters appeared to be linked to common viral pathogens.

This clone was seen more than once but under ten times. Its antigen is unidentified. This CDR3 is built from 13 residues. Germline lookup yields CDR1 MGHRA and CDR2 YSYEKL. The ends lost 5 bases at V and 5 bases at J; junction bases unmatched: 4. 60 Vbeta and 13 Jbeta primers were used in PCR. TCRdb keeps only in-frame clones here, not all; method: immunoSEQ multiplex PCR. The table has nearly 65,000 clones, 73% seen once; the top ten hold roughly 5.9%. Sequenced input: PBMCs. The sequence was collected from a man in his forties or fifties in good health and CMV-seronegative. This chain uses TRBV4-1 with TRBJ2-5; 8 positions match TRBD2. The CDR3 sequence is CASSAPGGETQYF. The CDR3 nucleotides read TGCGCCAGCAGCGCCCCGGGGGGGGAGACCCAGTACTTC.